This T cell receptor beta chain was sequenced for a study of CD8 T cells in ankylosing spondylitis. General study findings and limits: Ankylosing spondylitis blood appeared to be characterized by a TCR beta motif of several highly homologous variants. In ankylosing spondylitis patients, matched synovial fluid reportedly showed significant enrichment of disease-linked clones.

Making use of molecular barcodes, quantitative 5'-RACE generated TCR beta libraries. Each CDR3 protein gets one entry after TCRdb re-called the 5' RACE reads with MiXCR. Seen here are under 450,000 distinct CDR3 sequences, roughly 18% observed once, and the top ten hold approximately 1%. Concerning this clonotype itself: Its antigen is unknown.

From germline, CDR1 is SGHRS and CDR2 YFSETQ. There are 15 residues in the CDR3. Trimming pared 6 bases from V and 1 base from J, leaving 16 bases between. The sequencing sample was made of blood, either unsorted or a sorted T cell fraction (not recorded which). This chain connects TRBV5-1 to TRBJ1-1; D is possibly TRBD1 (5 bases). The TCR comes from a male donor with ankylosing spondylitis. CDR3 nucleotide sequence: TGCGCCAGCACCCGGGTGGGGCCCACGAACACTGAAGCTTTCTTT. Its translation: CASTRVGPTNTEAFF.